These 8 T cell receptor beta chains share one sample of origin, sequenced in a study of radiotherapy plus CTLA-4 blockade in lung cancer. Sequenced by immunoSEQ multiplex PCR; TCRdb stores in-frame clones only, minus some. This sample has around 72,000 clones, with more than 75% found just once. This specimen was peripheral blood, taken from a patient treated with radiotherapy plus ipilimumab. The origin of the receptors is a human donor with non-small cell lung cancer who had a complete response to radiotherapy plus ipilimumab.

Of note for this clone: This sample includes further DNA sequences coding for the same CDR3. The V and J genes are TRBV7-9 and TRBJ1-2; D call uncertain. V lost 1 base, J lost 6 bases, and 9 bases lay in between. The CDR3 totals 13 residues. Germline lookup yields CDR1 SEHNR and CDR2 FQNEAQ (reference sequence). The CDR3 sequence: CASSLENRDGYTF. CDR3 coding DNA: TGTGCCAGCAGCTTAGAGAATCGGGATGGCTACACCTTC. The full variable domain, with the rest looked up from reference TRBV7-9 and TRBJ1-2, is DTGVSQNPRHKITKRGQNVTFRCDPISEHNRLYWYRQTLGQGPEFLTYFQNEAQLEKSRLLSDRFSAERPKGSFSTLEIQRTEQGDSAMYLCASSLENRDGYTFGSGTRLTVV.

The J gene is TRBJ2-5, the V gene TRBV18; the D is unclear. Trimming took off 1 base at V and 4 bases at J, with 7 bases between the two ends. The germline V gene has CDR1 KGHSH and CDR2 LQKENI. The CDR3 covers 13 residues. CDR3 bases: TGTGCCAGCTCACCACATAAGGTAGAGACCCAGTACTTC. Translated: CASSPHKVETQYF.

The chain has TRBV6-5 and TRBJ2-7, with 7 bases fitting TRBD1. The CDR3 length is 14 residues. Germline CDR1 reads MNHEY; CDR2 reads SVGAGI. Germline trimming cut 0 bases from V and 4 bases from J; bases unmatched to any gene: 3. CDR3 region: CASSYSGQRYEQYF. The DNA for the CDR3 is TGTGCCAGCAGTTACTCGGGACAGCGTTACGAGCAGTACTTC.

This clone was seen just once. The genes are TRBV29-1 and TRBJ1-2; D is ambiguous. Germline CDR1 is SQVTM and CDR2 is ANQGSEA. The V gene lost 4 bases and the J gene lost 0 bases, with 6 bases spanning the gap. This CDR3 spans 12 amino acids. Here the CDR3 reads CSVGEPNYGYTF. The CDR3 DNA sequence: TGCAGCGTTGGGGAACCTAACTATGGCTACACCTTC.

With regard to this clone: An end of the junction does not agree with germline; a read error may underlie this. This chain links TRBV25-1 with TRBJ1-3; D unclear. This CDR3 has 11 amino acids. Germline CDR1 is MGHDK and CDR2 is SYGVNS. The CDR3, as DNA: TGTGCCAGCAGTGAGGGCCTACTCCAGACTTTT. It codes for CASSEGLLQTF.

The gene calls are TRBV9 and TRBJ2-2; 9 nucleotides line up with TRBD2. This CDR3 is 17 amino acids long. V gave up 0 bases and J gave up 2 bases; unmatched junction bases: 5. Germline lookup yields CDR1 SGDLS and CDR2 YYNGEE. CDR3 sequence (DNA): TGTGCCAGCAGCGTAGATCCGACTAGCGGCAACACCGGGGAGCTGTTTTTT. The encoded protein is CASSVDPTSGNTGELFF.

This clone was counted a few times. V usage is TRBV6-1 and J usage is TRBJ2-7; D remains unclear. Trimming shortened V by 6 bases and J by 2 bases, and 11 bases separated the two germline ends. CDR3 size: 13 residues. The germline CDR1 and CDR2 sequences are MNHNS and SASEGT. The CDR3 DNA reads TGTGCCAGCAGACTAAGAGCCCCCTACGAGCAGTACTTC. Translating it yields CASRLRAPYEQYF.

This clone has more than one count but fewer than ten. V and J are TRBV5-1 and TRBJ2-3, with unresolved D. The CDR3 is 14 amino acids. Trimming took off 2 bases at V and 6 bases at J, with 13 bases between the two ends. CDR1 is SGHRS, CDR2 YFSETQ, per germline. The CDR3 loop reads CASSLRAATDTQYF. The CDR3 nucleotides read TGCGCCAGCAGCTTACGAGCAGCCACGGATACGCAGTATTTT.